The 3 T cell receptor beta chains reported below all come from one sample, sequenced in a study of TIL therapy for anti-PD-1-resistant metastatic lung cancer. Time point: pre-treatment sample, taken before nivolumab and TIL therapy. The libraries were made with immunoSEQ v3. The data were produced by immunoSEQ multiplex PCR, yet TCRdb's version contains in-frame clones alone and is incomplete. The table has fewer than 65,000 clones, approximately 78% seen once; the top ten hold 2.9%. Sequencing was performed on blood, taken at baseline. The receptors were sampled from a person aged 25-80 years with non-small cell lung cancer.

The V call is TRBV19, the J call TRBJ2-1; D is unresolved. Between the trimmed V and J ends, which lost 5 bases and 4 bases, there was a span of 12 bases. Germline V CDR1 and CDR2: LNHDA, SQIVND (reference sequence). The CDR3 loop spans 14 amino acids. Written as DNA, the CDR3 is TGTGCCAGTAGTCGTTCAAGCGTATACAATGAGCAGTTCTTC. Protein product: CASSRSSVYNEQFF.

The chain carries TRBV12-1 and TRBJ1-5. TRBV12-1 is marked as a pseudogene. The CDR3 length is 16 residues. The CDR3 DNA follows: TGTGCCAGCAGCACCACGACGCGGGGGTCGGATCAGCCCCAGCATTTT. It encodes CASSTTTRGSDQPQHF.

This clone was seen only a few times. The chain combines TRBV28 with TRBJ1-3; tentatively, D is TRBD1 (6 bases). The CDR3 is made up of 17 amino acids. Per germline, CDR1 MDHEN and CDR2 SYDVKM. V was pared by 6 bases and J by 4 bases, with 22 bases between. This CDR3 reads CASRPLGRGQPGNTIYF. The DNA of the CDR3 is TGTGCCAGCAGACCCCTGGGCAGGGGCCAACCGGGAAACACCATATATTTT.